The 20 T cell receptor beta chains below come from one sample, sequenced in a study of response to subunit inactivated influenza vaccine. MiXCR, applied by TCRdb to the RT-PCR reads, yields one record per CDR3 protein. The sample records 500,000 to 600,000 distinct CDR3 sequences, less than 8% being singletons. The specimen comprised PBMCs from blood, sampled about 23 months after vaccination. Source of these receptors: a man aged 45-69 years who received an inactivated influenza vaccine.

This clonotype was seen many times. The chain uses TRBV5-1 and TRBJ1-2; tentatively, D is TRBD1 (5 bases). Germline lookup yields CDR1 SGHRS and CDR2 YFSETQ. Deletions cut 0 bases from V and 4 bases from J, with 13 bases between. There are 15 residues in the CDR3. CDR3 sequence reads: CASSLAYRRGYGYTF. CDR3 sequence (DNA): TGCGCCAGCAGCTTGGCCTACAGGAGGGGCTATGGCTACACCTTC.

This clonotype was detected only a few times. V gene TRBV13 combines with J gene TRBJ2-3; D is ambiguous. V was pared by 5 bases and J by 6 bases, with 9 bases between. The CDR3 consists of 12 residues. Germline assignment: CDR1 PRHDT and CDR2 FYEKMQ (reference sequence). CDR3 bases: TGTGCCAGCAGCCTCTTCATTGATACGCAGTATTTT. Its translation is CASSLFIDTQYF.

The V gene is TRBV2, the J gene TRBJ1-1; 9 positions agree with TRBD1. The CDR3 length is 12 residues. Per germline, CDR1 SNHLY and CDR2 FYNNEI. Trimming removed 5 bases from V and 10 bases from J; junction bases left unmatched: 5. This chain's CDR3 is CASSYRGQGAFF. CDR3 sequence (DNA): TGTGCCAGCAGTTACAGGGGGCAGGGAGCTTTCTTT.

This clonotype was counted a few times. The chain recombines TRBV10-3 with TRBJ2-3, with 7 bases matching TRBD1. CDR1 and CDR2 (germline): ENHRY, SYGVKD. The CDR3 is made up of 15 amino acids. V dropped 3 bases and J dropped 1; count of bases not matched to a gene: 4. The CDR3 nucleotides read TGTGCCATCAGTGACTCGACAGGGCGCACAGATACGCAGTATTTT. Translation: CAISDSTGRTDTQYF.

This rearrangement joins TRBV6-6 to TRBJ2-5; the match to TRBD2 covers 7 bases. The CDR3 totals 13 residues. The junction had 5 bases not matched to a gene; V was cut back by 6 bases and J by 4 bases. Germline V gene data show CDR1 as MNHNY and CDR2 as SVGAGI (reference sequence). The DNA for the CDR3 is TGTGCCAGCAGCCGACTAGCAGTAGAGACCCAGTACTTC. Protein product: CASSRLAVETQYF.

This chain connects TRBV12-3 or TRBV12-4 to TRBJ1-2, with 10 positions matching TRBD1. The CDR3 extends over 15 amino acids. Unmatched junction bases numbered 9, after V lost 7 bases and J lost 4 bases. This CDR3 reads CASTTSGTGVYGYTF. The CDR3 DNA reads TGTGCCAGCACGACAAGTGGGACAGGGGTCTATGGCTACACCTTC.

This rearrangement joins TRBV12-3 or TRBV12-4 to TRBJ2-1; 9 nucleotides match TRBD2. CDR3 length: 16 amino acids. V gave up 7 bases and J gave up 5 bases; unmatched junction bases: 12. In nucleotides, the CDR3 is TGTGCCAGCACCATGAGTAGCGGGGGACGCGACAATGAGCAGTTCTTC. This translates into CASTMSSGGRDNEQFF.

This rearrangement joins TRBV15 to TRBJ2-1, with a weak D call TRBD2 (5 bases). This CDR3 has 11 residues. V was clipped by 9 bases and J by 12 bases, with 15 bases between them. Germline assignment: CDR1 LNHNV and CDR2 YYDKDF (reference sequence). The DNA for the CDR3 is TGTGCCACTGCGGTTAGCGCAACGCAGTTCTTC. Translation gives CATAVSATQFF.

This chain connects TRBV10-3 to TRBJ2-3, with 7 positions matching TRBD1. The CDR3 consists of 16 residues. Germline V gives CDR1 ENHRY, CDR2 SYGVKD. Unmatched junction bases numbered 9, after V lost 6 bases and J lost 0 bases. The CDR3 nucleotides are TGTGCCATCAGCCGGGACAGACCTTCTAGCACAGATACGCAGTATTTT. As protein: CAISRDRPSSTDTQYF.

The chain is built from TRBV15 and TRBJ2-2; D remains ambiguous. The CDR3 consists of 12 residues. V was shortened by 1 base and J by 6 bases, with 3 bases between the two germline ends. CDR1 LNHNV and CDR2 YYDKDF come from the germline V gene (reference sequence). CDR3 DNA: TGTGCCACCAGCAGAGGGTCCGGGGAGCTGTTTTTT. The encoded protein is CATSRGSGELFF.

The chain links TRBV10-3 to TRBJ1-2, with D possibly TRBD1 on 5 matching bases. The germline gives CDR1 ENHRY, CDR2 SYGVKD. The CDR3 is 13 residues long. The germline V and J ends were trimmed by 8 bases and 4 bases, with 14 bases remaining between them. CDR3 nucleotides: TGTGCCATCTCCAGGGAGTTGAGCTATGGCTACACCTTC. Protein product: CAISRELSYGYTF.

This clonotype was seen only a few times. The chain employs TRBV9 and TRBJ2-1; 12 bases line up with TRBD2. This CDR3 contains 18 residues. CDR1 and CDR2 (germline): SGDLS, YYNGEE. Losses at the gene ends were 1 base for V and 5 bases for J; bases not matched to a gene: 10. The CDR3 spells CASSVFPVTSGRNNEQFF. The CDR3, as DNA: TGTGCCAGCAGCGTATTCCCCGTAACTAGCGGGAGGAACAATGAGCAGTTCTTC.

The chain couples TRBV20-1 to TRBJ2-7, with 10 positions matching TRBD2. Germline-derived CDR1 and CDR2 are DFQATT and SNEGSKA (reference sequence). This CDR3 contains 15 residues. With 3 bases clipped from V and 2 bases from J, the junction kept 7 bases outside the gene matches. The DNA of the CDR3 is TGCAGTGCTAGTTCCCTAGCGGGAGAGGCCTACGAGCAGTACTTC. This codes for CSASSLAGEAYEQYF.

The chain combines TRBV4-3 with TRBJ1-2; D not resolved. This CDR3 has 16 amino acids. V was trimmed by 0 bases and J by 8 bases, leaving 19 bases between them. Germline lookup yields CDR1 LGHNA and CDR2 YSLEER. DNA for the CDR3: TGCGCCAGCAGCCAAGATCGGGGTACAGCTAAGCGAGGCTACACCTTC. It specifies CASSQDRGTAKRGYTF.

The sample holds a few counts of this clonotype. This rearrangement joins TRBV6-5 to TRBJ1-6; 10 bases are a match to TRBD1. The CDR3 extends over 16 amino acids. The V segment lost 5 bases and the J segment 9 bases; nucleotides outside the gene matches: 10. CDR1 is MNHEY and CDR2 is SVGAGI in the germline V gene. CDR3 DNA sequence: TGTGCCAGCAGTCACCCGAGGACAGGGGGAGGTTCACCCCTCCACTTT. It is translated as CASSHPRTGGGSPLHF.

This clonotype was seen more than once but under ten times. The CDR3 DNA sequence: TGCAGCGTGGGGGGACAGGGGCTCGTACGTGAGCAGTACTTC. It is translated as CSVGGQGLVREQYF. The chain is built from TRBV29-1 and TRBJ2-7; 10 positions match TRBD1. The CDR3 is made up of 14 amino acids. J lost 7 bases, V lost 6 bases, and 12 bases had no gene match. Germline loops: CDR1 SQVTM, CDR2 ANQGSEA.

This clonotype was observed a handful of times. The V and J genes are TRBV6-1 and TRBJ1-1, with D perhaps TRBD1 (6 bases). CDR1 MNHNS and CDR2 SASEGT come from the germline V gene. Trimming pared 6 bases from V and 3 bases from J, leaving 14 bases between. The CDR3 runs to 14 residues. CDR3: CASSPDRTYTEAFF. CDR3 nucleotides: TGTGCCAGCAGCCCAGACAGGACCTACACTGAAGCTTTCTTT.

This clonotype was seen only a few times. CDR3 protein: CASTPVQETQYF. CDR3 nucleotide sequence: TGTGCCAGCACTCCGGTCCAAGAGACCCAGTACTTC. The gene calls are TRBV6-1 and TRBJ2-5; D gene unclear. The V end was cut by 7 bases, the J end by 1 base, with 7 bases between. In germline, CDR1 is MNHNS, CDR2 SASEGT. CDR3 size: 12 residues.

This clonotype was seen many times. The gene calls are TRBV12-3 or TRBV12-4 and TRBJ2-7; 7 bases agree with TRBD2. V lost 7 bases and J lost 6; bases outside the gene matches: 9. CDR3 length: 13 residues. The CDR3 region is CASIRSGSLEQYF. The CDR3 DNA follows: TGTGCCAGCATCCGTAGCGGGTCTCTCGAGCAGTACTTC.

This clonotype was picked up a small number of times. The CDR3 nucleotides are TGCGCCAGCAGCCCCTTAGCGGGCCCGGGGGAGACCCAGTACTTC. It codes for CASSPLAGPGETQYF. This chain links TRBV5-1 with TRBJ2-5; 7 nucleotides agree with TRBD2. V trimming: 4 bases; J trimming: 5 bases; junction bases outside the gene matches: 11. The germline gives CDR1 SGHRS, CDR2 YFSETQ. The CDR3 is 15 amino acids.